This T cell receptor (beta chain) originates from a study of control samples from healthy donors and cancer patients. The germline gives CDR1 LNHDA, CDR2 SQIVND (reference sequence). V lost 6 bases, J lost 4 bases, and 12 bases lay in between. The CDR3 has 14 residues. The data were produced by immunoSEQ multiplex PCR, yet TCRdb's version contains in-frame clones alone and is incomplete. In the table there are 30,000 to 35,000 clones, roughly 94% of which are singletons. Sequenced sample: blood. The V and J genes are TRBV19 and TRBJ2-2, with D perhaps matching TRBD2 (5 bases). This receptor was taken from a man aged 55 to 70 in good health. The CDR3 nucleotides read TGTGCCAGTAGAGTAGGCCGGGGCACCGGGGAGCTGTTTTTT. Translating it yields CASRVGRGTGELFF.